These 16 T cell receptor beta chains came from one sample sequenced in a study of blood T cells in healthy people across ages. Primers used in a second PCR of about 6 to 12 cycles were a sample-barcoded 5' primer and a J-beta primer mix. In TCRdb, the 5' RACE reads were re-called with MiXCR into one record per CDR3 protein. The data contain approximately 690,000 distinct CDR3 sequences, 58% of them singletons. Input material: blood. The receptors originated from a man aged 55 to 70 in good health.

CDR3 sequence reads: CATSRQGSAFF. The CDR3 bases are TGTGCCACCAGCAGGCAGGGTTCCGCTTTCTTT. J is TRBJ1-1 and V is TRBV15, with D maybe TRBD1 (5 bases). The V end lost 3 bases, the J end lost 11 bases, and 10 bases lay between the germline ends. The germline gives CDR1 LNHNV, CDR2 YYDKDF (reference sequence). The CDR3 spans 11 residues.

The rearrangement links TRBV5-6 to TRBJ2-7; TRBD2 agrees at 11 bases. The end of the DNA fits TRBJ2-5 better, so the J call may be wrong. The CDR3 is 15 residues long. Germline V gene lookup returns CDR1 SGHDT and CDR2 YYEEEE. The CDR3 DNA sequence: TGTGCCAGCAGCCTTTCCGGGACTAGCGGTGAGACCCAGTACTTC. This codes for CASSLSGTSGETQYF.

V usage is TRBV6-2 or TRBV6-3 and J usage is TRBJ2-7, with 12 nucleotides matching TRBD2. From germline, CDR1 is MNHEY and CDR2 SVGEGT. V lost 4 bases to trimming and J lost 4 bases; unmatched junction nucleotides: 8. The CDR3 is 16 amino acids. This CDR3 reads CASSSRLAGASYEQYF. The CDR3, as DNA: TGTGCCAGCAGTTCGCGACTAGCGGGAGCAAGTTACGAGCAGTACTTC.

This clonotype appeared a single time. The CDR3 region is CASSPSFNRGRLDTQYF. CDR3 in DNA: TGTGCCAGCAGTCCCTCCTTTAACCGCGGGAGGTTGGATACGCAGTATTTT. V usage is TRBV7-2 and J usage is TRBJ2-3, with 8 bases matching TRBD2. The germline gives CDR1 SGHTA, CDR2 FQGNSA. This CDR3 has 17 amino acids. V lost 6 bases, J lost 6 bases, and 17 bases stayed unmatched.

This chain joins TRBV6-2 or TRBV6-3 and TRBJ2-1; 9 bases are a match to TRBD1. V trimming: 2 bases; J trimming: 2 bases; junction bases outside the gene matches: 7. This CDR3 comprises 17 residues. Germline lookup yields CDR1 MNHEY and CDR2 SVGEGT. CDR3 nucleotides: TGTGCCAGCAGTTACAAGTTGGGACAGGGTACCTACAATGAGCAGTTCTTC. Amino acids: CASSYKLGQGTYNEQFF.

This clonotype is a singleton in its sample. The V call is TRBV24-1, the J call TRBJ2-4; D not resolved. The J call may be faulty, since TRBJ2-5 better matches the DNA end. CDR1 and CDR2 (germline): KGHDR, SFDVKD. This CDR3 is 15 amino acids long. Here the CDR3 reads CATSDFKQGKETQYF. As DNA, the CDR3 is TGTGCCACCAGTGATTTCAAACAAGGGAAAGAGACCCAGTACTTC.

There are many counts of this clonotype. The chain couples TRBV25-1 to TRBJ2-7, with 7 positions matching TRBD2. Losses at the gene ends were 5 bases for V and 2 bases for J; bases not matched to a gene: 12. The CDR3 has 16 residues. CDR1 is MGHDK, CDR2 SYGVNS, per germline. CDR3 DNA: TGTGCCAGCAGTCCGTACCCCGGGGGAGGGGCCTACGAGCAGTACTTC. Its translation: CASSPYPGGGAYEQYF.

The chain employs TRBV9 and TRBJ2-2, with TRBD2 identical over 8 bases. The CDR3 runs 13 residues. Germline assignment: CDR1 SGDLS and CDR2 YYNGEE. The ends lost 4 bases at V and 12 bases at J; junction bases unmatched: 8. The DNA for the CDR3 is TGTGCCAGCAGCTCAATGGGACTAGGAAAGCTGTTTTTT. Amino acid sequence: CASSSMGLGKLFF.

The chain couples TRBV6-5 to TRBJ2-3; 7 bases are shared with TRBD2. V shed 0 bases and J 4 bases; nucleotides not matched to a gene: 10. CDR3 length: 17 amino acids. Germline V gene lookup returns CDR1 MNHEY and CDR2 SVGAGI. The CDR3 DNA reads TGTGCCAGCAGTTACTCGAGCGCGGGGCTAGCGGCAGATACGCAGTATTTT. Translated, it gives CASSYSSAGLAADTQYF.

This rearrangement joins TRBV5-1 to TRBJ2-4; tentative D call: TRBD2 (6 bases). Germline lookup yields CDR1 SGHRS and CDR2 YFSETQ. There are 14 residues in the CDR3. The V end was cut by 4 bases, the J end by 3 bases, with 11 bases between. The CDR3 sequence is CASSPEGLKNIQYF. The CDR3 nucleotides read TGCGCCAGCAGCCCGGAGGGGCTCAAAAACATTCAGTACTTC.

This clonotype was detected a few times. The chain employs TRBV3-1 and TRBJ1-2, with D unresolved. CDR3 length equals 11 residues. V lost 0 bases to trimming and J lost 7 bases, with 3 bases between them. From germline, CDR1 is LGHDT and CDR2 YNNKEL (reference sequence). Written as DNA, the CDR3 is TGTGCCAGCAGCCAAGACGGTGGCTACACCTTC. It translates to CASSQDGGYTF.

This clonotype was counted once. One junction end does not reproduce the germline sequence, and a read error may be involved. This sequence joins TRBV10-2 and TRBJ1-2; no reliable D call. This CDR3 spans 15 amino acids. Germline V gene sequence: CDR1 WSHSY, CDR2 SAAADI. The chain's CDR3 is CASTPEVAFGYDYTF. The CDR3 bases are TGCGCCAGCACCCCGGAGGTAGCTTTTGGCTATGACTACACCTTC.

The chain combines TRBV7-9 with TRBJ1-1; D unresolved. V dropped 6 bases and J dropped 2 bases, with 13 bases sitting between them. Germline loops: CDR1 SEHNR, CDR2 FQNEAQ (reference sequence). The CDR3 is 14 residues long. CDR3 sequence reads: CASSLANSNTEAFF. The CDR3 DNA reads as TGTGCCAGCAGTCTGGCAAACAGTAACACTGAAGCTTTCTTT.

The V gene is TRBV5-6, the J gene TRBJ2-7, with a possible D match to TRBD2 (8 bases). The CDR3 has 19 amino acids. Trimming left V 4 bases short and J 7 bases short, with 33 bases between. Germline CDR1 reads SGHDT; CDR2 reads YYEEEE. CDR3 in amino acids: CASSVSGGGAWGSYNEQYF. The CDR3 DNA reads as TGTGCCAGCAGCGTTTCGGGAGGGGGCGCTTGGGGCTCCTACAATGAGCAGTACTTC.

The chain uses TRBV6-5 and TRBJ2-5; maybe TRBD1 (6 bases). Between the trimmed V and J ends, which lost 4 bases and 11 bases, there was a span of 20 bases. CDR3 length: 14 residues. Germline assignment: CDR1 MNHEY and CDR2 SVGAGI. The CDR3 loop is CASSSNGDTGRQYF. CDR3 sequence (DNA): TGTGCCAGCAGTTCCAACGGGGACACCGGTCGGCAGTACTTC.

V is TRBV21-1 and J is TRBJ2-3; the table's D call of TRBD1 was not tested on the DNA. TRBV21-1 is described as a pseudogene. The CDR3 runs to 14 residues. The CDR3 sequence is CASSKAGGPDTQYF. The CDR3 nucleotides are TGTGCCAGCAGCAAAGCGGGGGGGCCAGATACGCAGTATTTT.